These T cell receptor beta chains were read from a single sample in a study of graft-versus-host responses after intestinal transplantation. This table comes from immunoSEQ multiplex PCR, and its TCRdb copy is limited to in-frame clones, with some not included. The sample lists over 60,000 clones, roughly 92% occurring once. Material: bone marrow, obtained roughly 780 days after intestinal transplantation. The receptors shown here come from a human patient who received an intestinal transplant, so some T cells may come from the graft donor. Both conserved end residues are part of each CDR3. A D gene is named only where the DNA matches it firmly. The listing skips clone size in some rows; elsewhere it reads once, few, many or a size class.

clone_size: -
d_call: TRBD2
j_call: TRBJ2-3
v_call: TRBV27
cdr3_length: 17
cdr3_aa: CASSLLGLAGITDTQYF
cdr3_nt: TGTGCCAGCAGTTTACTAGGCCTAGCGGGGATCACAGATACGCAGTATTTT

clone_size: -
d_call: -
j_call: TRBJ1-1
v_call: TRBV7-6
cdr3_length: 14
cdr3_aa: CASSLGQGVGRAFF
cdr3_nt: TGTGCCAGCAGCTTAGGGCAGGGAGTGGGACGAGCTTTCTTT

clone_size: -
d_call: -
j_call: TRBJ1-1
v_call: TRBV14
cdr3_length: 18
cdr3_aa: CASSQEGLFDRVNTEAFF
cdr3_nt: TGTGCCAGCAGCCAAGAAGGTTTATTTGACAGAGTGAACACTGAAGCTTTCTTT

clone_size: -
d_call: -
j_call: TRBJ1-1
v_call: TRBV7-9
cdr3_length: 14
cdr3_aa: CASSSRSGRGDAFF
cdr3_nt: TGTGCCAGCAGCTCCCGTTCGGGTAGGGGCGATGCTTTCTTT

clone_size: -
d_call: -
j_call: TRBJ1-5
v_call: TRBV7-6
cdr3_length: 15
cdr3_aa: CASSLAGGSNQPQHF
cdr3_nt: TGTGCCAGCAGCTTAGCGGGTGGTAGCAATCAGCCCCAGCATTTT

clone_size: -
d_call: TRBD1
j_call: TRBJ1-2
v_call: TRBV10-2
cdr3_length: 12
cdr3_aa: CASTPTGIGYTF
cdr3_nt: TGCGCCAGCACCCCGACAGGGATCGGCTACACCTTC

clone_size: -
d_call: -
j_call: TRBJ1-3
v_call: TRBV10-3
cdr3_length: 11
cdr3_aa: CAISPGNTIYF
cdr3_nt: TGTGCCATCAGCCCGGGAAACACCATATATTTT

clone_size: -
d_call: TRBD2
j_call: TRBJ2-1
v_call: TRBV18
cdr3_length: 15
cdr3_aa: CASSTREDGLTEQFF
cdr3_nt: TGTGCCAGCTCAACCCGGGAGGACGGTCTAACTGAGCAGTTCTTC

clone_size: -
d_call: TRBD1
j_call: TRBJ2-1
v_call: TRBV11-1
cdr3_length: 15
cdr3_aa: CASSLVGTGYNEQFF
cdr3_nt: TGTGCCAGCAGCTTAGTCGGGACAGGTTACAATGAGCAGTTCTTC

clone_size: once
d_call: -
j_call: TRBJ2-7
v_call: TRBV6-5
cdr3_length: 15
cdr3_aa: CASSYGPGVEYEQYF
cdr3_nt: TGTGCCAGCAGTTATGGACCAGGGGTTGAATACGAGCAGTACTTC

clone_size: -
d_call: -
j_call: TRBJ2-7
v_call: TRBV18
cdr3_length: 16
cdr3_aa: CASSPPSRAPPYEQYF
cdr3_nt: TGTGCCAGCTCACCACCGAGTCGGGCCCCCCCCTACGAGCAGTACTTC

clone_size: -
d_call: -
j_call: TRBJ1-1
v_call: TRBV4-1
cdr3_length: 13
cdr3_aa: CASSQGLSTEAFF
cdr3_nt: TGCGCCAGCAGCCAAGGACTTTCCACCGAAGCTTTCTTT

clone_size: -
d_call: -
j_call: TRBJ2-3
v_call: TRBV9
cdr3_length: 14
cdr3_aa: CASSPYGLRDTQYF
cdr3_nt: TGTGCCAGCAGCCCGTACGGGCTTCGAGATACGCAGTATTTT

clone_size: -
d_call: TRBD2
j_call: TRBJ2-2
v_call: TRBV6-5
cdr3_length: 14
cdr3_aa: CASSPGLAGGELFF
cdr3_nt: TGTGCCAGCAGCCCCGGACTAGCGGGCGGGGAGCTGTTTTTT

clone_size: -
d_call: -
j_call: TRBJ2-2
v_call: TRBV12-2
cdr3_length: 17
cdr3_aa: CASRSRRKRVNTGELFF
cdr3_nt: TGTGCAAGTCGCTCCCGACGGAAAAGGGTAAACACCGGGGAGCTGTTTTTT

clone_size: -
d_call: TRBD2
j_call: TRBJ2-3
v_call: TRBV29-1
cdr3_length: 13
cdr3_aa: CSVTSGGPDTQYF
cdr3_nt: TGCAGCGTGACTAGCGGGGGGCCAGATACGCAGTATTTT

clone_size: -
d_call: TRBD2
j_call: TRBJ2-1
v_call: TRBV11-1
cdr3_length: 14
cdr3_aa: CASSSGTSLVGQFF
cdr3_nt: TGTGCCAGCAGCTCCGGGACTAGCCTCGTCGGACAGTTCTTC

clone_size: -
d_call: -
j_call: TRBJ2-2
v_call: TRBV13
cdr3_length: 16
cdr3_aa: CASSFLGDSSIGELFF
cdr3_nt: TGTGCCAGCAGTTTTTTAGGAGACAGCTCTATCGGGGAGCTGTTTTTT

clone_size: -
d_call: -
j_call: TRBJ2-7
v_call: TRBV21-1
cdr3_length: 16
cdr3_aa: CASQIGSGDRDHEQYF
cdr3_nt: TGTGCCAGCCAGATAGGATCCGGGGACAGGGATCACGAGCAGTACTTC

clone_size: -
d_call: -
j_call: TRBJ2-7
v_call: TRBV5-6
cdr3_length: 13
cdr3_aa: CASSTGTLHEQYF
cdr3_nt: TGTGCCAGCAGCACTGGGACCCTCCACGAGCAGTACTTC